A single sample is the source of the 30 T cell receptor beta chains below, sequenced in a study of blood T cells in healthy people across ages. For the second PCR, which ran for about 6 to 11 cycles, a sample-barcoded 5' primer and a J-beta primer mix were used. TCRdb reanalysed the 5' RACE reads using MiXCR and keeps one entry per CDR3 protein. The sample includes hundreds of thousands of distinct CDR3 sequences, approximately 50% of them seen just once. The sequenced sample consisted of blood. The receptors come from a woman aged 55 to 70 in good health.

This chain links TRBV5-1 with TRBJ2-3, with 9 bases fitting TRBD2. Germline trimming cut 3 bases from V and 3 bases from J; bases unmatched to any gene: 11. Germline values: CDR1 SGHRS, CDR2 YFSETQ. The CDR3 loop spans 17 amino acids. CDR3 in DNA: TGCGCCAGCAGCTCAACGCGGGAGGGCCTCGGAACAGATACGCAGTATTTT. This encodes CASSSTREGLGTDTQYF.

This clonotype has a handful of counts. The J gene is TRBJ2-7, the V gene TRBV7-9; 7 bases line up with TRBD1. Germline V lookup: CDR1 SEHNR, CDR2 FQNEAQ (reference sequence). The CDR3 contains 15 residues. Germline trimming cut 6 bases from V and 0 bases from J; bases unmatched to any gene: 8. As DNA, the CDR3 is TGTGCCAGCAGTCCACAGGGGCAGACCTCCTACGAGCAGTACTTC. Translated: CASSPQGQTSYEQYF.

The chain recombines TRBV7-9 with TRBJ2-7, with 10 nucleotides matching TRBD1. The CDR3 contains 14 residues. The V and J ends lost 7 bases and 2 bases, in that order; junction bases with no gene match: 5. The V gene's germline CDR1 is SEHNR and CDR2 FQNEAQ (reference sequence). The CDR3 loop reads CASNRDRGTYEQYF. In nucleotides, the CDR3 is TGTGCCAGCAACCGGGACAGGGGAACCTACGAGCAGTACTTC.

This clonotype was counted between two and nine times. The chain employs TRBV27 and TRBJ2-3; the match to TRBD2 covers 11 bases. Germline CDR1 reads MNHEY; CDR2 reads SMNVEV (reference sequence). The ends lost 2 bases at V and 10 bases at J; junction bases unmatched: 8. The CDR3 spans 15 residues. CDR3 amino acids: CASSLIRLAGGAQYF. Written as DNA, the CDR3 is TGTGCCAGCAGTTTAATCCGCCTAGCGGGAGGTGCGCAGTATTTT.

This rearrangement joins TRBV4-3 to TRBJ1-1; D gene unclear. The CDR3 sequence is 18 residues long. V gave up 0 bases and J gave up 3 bases, with 20 bases separating them. Germline CDR1 LGHNA, CDR2 YSLEER. The CDR3 region is CASSQDSDPGRRDTEAFF. CDR3 nucleotides: TGCGCCAGCAGCCAAGACTCAGACCCCGGCAGGCGGGACACTGAAGCTTTCTTT.

The chain has TRBV29-1 and TRBJ2-1, with a tentative D call TRBD1 (6 bases). This CDR3 contains 15 residues. Germline CDR1 SQVTM, CDR2 ANQGSEA. V dropped 2 bases and J dropped 4 bases, with 15 bases sitting between them. CDR3 sequence reads: CSVEFPRGVYNEQFF. Written as DNA, the CDR3 is TGCAGCGTTGAATTTCCCAGGGGAGTTTACAATGAGCAGTTCTTC.

V and J are TRBV5-5 and TRBJ2-1; D unclear. Germline V CDR1 and CDR2: SGHKS, YYEKEE (reference sequence). The CDR3 sequence is 15 residues long. The V and J ends lost 4 bases and 1 base respectively, with 12 bases between them. CDR3 in DNA: TGTGCCAGCAGCCCAACCGTGGGGTCCTACAATGAGCAGTTCTTC. Amino acid sequence: CASSPTVGSYNEQFF.

The chain carries TRBV20-1 and TRBJ2-3; 10 bases match TRBD2. The germline V gene encodes CDR1 DFQATT and CDR2 SNEGSKA (reference sequence). The CDR3 consists of 15 residues. After removal of 3 bases from V and 2 bases from J, the junction contained 5 bases not matched to a gene. The chain's CDR3 is CSASSLAGVTDTQYF. CDR3 nucleotides: TGCAGTGCTAGTTCCCTAGCGGGAGTCACAGATACGCAGTATTTT.

The chain couples TRBV5-1 to TRBJ1-2; perhaps TRBD1 as D (5 bases). The V end was cut by 1 base, the J end by 3 bases, with 13 bases between. There are 15 residues in the CDR3. In germline, CDR1 is SGHRS, CDR2 YFSETQ. The CDR3 DNA reads TGCGCCAGCAGCTTGTTGGCAGGGTCGGACTATGGCTACACCTTC. Translating it yields CASSLLAGSDYGYTF.

Comments on this clonotype: One base away lies a much larger clone, so this may be a sequencing read error. Because the CDR3 is missing its conserved closing phenylalanine or tryptophan, this is likely a read error. The chain has TRBV7-2 and TRBJ2-3; D unclear. CDR1 is SGHTA, CDR2 FQGNSA, per germline. This CDR3 region has 11 residues. V was cut by 7 bases and J by 0 bases, with 2 bases left in between. The CDR3 loop reads CASTSTDTQYS. The CDR3 DNA is TGTGCCAGCACTAGCACAGATACGCAGTATTCT.

Here the CDR3 reads CSVRLREWQYF. In nucleotides, the CDR3 is TGCAGCGTCCGGCTGCGGGAGTGGCAGTACTTC. V and J are TRBV29-1 and TRBJ2-7; 7 positions agree with TRBD2. CDR3 size: 11 residues. The J segment lost 9 bases and the V segment lost 6 bases, leaving 8 bases of the junction unmatched. CDR1 and CDR2 from the germline V gene are SQVTM and ANQGSEA.

The chain has TRBV20-1 and TRBJ2-7; the match to TRBD2 covers 10 bases. The CDR3 is made up of 15 amino acids. The germline CDR1 and CDR2 sequences are DFQATT and SNEGSKA (reference sequence). The trim removed 0 bases at V and 4 bases at J, leaving 6 bases unmatched. The CDR3 bases are TGCAGTGCTAGAGATCGAATAGCGGGAGGTTACGAGCAGTACTTC. It translates to CSARDRIAGGYEQYF.

On this clonotype: At one of its ends the junction is not consistent with the germline gene, which may arise from a read error. The chain couples TRBV4-2 to TRBJ2-3; TRBD1 aligns across 9 bases. Germline CDR1 is LGHNA and CDR2 is YNFKEQ. The CDR3 sequence is 17 residues long. Here the CDR3 reads CARSQEGTGSGSDTQYF. Here the CDR3 DNA reads TGTGCCCGCAGCCAAGAAGGGACAGGGTCGGGTTCAGATACGCAGTATTTT.

There are many counts of this clonotype. The chain recombines TRBV3-1 with TRBJ2-3; D is ambiguous. Germline CDR1 LGHDT, CDR2 YNNKEL (reference sequence). Trimming took off 2 bases at V and 6 bases at J, with 12 bases between the two ends. CDR3 length equals 14 residues. The DNA for the CDR3 is TGTGCCAGCAGCCAACAATCTTTCACGGATACGCAGTATTTT. Translation gives CASSQQSFTDTQYF.

This clonotype was detected only a few times. This rearrangement joins TRBV21-1 to TRBJ2-3; the table gives TRBD1 as D, unverified against the DNA. TRBV21-1 is reported as a pseudogene. This CDR3 spans 17 amino acids. CDR3 sequence reads: CASSKEGASARTDTQYF. In DNA, the CDR3 is TGTGCCAGCAGCAAAGAAGGCGCTTCAGCCCGCACAGATACGCAGTATTTT.

This clonotype was detected a few times. V and J are TRBV5-1 and TRBJ2-5, with no clear D. V gave up 4 bases and J gave up 1 base, with 11 bases separating them. This CDR3 is built from 14 residues. The germline gives CDR1 SGHRS, CDR2 YFSETQ. The CDR3: CASSVRTTQETQYF. The DNA for the CDR3 is TGCGCCAGCAGCGTACGGACCACCCAAGAGACCCAGTACTTC.

The chain couples TRBV11-1 to TRBJ2-1; 9 bases fit TRBD2. V dropped 3 bases and J dropped 6; count of bases not matched to a gene: 6. Germline V gene lookup returns CDR1 SGHAT and CDR2 FQDESV (reference sequence). The CDR3 is 15 residues long. The CDR3 DNA follows: TGTGCCAGCAGCTTTGTTCCTAGCGGGACCAATGAGCAGTTCTTC. This codes for CASSFVPSGTNEQFF.

The V gene is TRBV10-3, the J gene TRBJ2-7, with D uncertain. The germline V gene encodes CDR1 ENHRY and CDR2 SYGVKD. The CDR3 sequence is 13 residues long. Deletions cut 4 bases from V and 5 bases from J, with 12 bases between. CDR3 loop: CAISGHDGDEQYF. DNA of the CDR3: TGTGCCATCAGTGGGCATGATGGGGACGAGCAGTACTTC.

The table lists this clonotype with a few counts. The chain recombines TRBV7-3 with TRBJ2-5; D gene uncertain. V was pared by 1 base and J by 1 base, with 4 bases between. Per germline, CDR1 SGHTA and CDR2 FQGTGA. The CDR3 has 13 amino acids. CDR3: CASSLSVQETQYF. The CDR3 DNA reads TGTGCCAGCAGCTTAAGCGTCCAAGAGACCCAGTACTTC.

This chain links TRBV21-1 with TRBJ2-7; the DNA was not compared with TRBD1, the D call given in the table. TRBV21-1 is reported as a pseudogene. The CDR3 consists of 16 residues. The CDR3 protein is CASSKGGQGPSYEQYF. The CDR3 DNA reads as TGTGCCAGCAGCAAAGGGGGACAGGGGCCCTCCTACGAGCAGTACTTC.

CDR3 loop: CASSSDRNSPLHF. CDR3 sequence (DNA): TGTGCCAGCTCATCGGACAGAAATTCACCCCTCCACTTT. V and J are TRBV18 and TRBJ1-6; TRBD1 is a possible D gene (6 bases). The CDR3 covers 13 residues. The germline CDR1 and CDR2 sequences are KGHSH and LQKENI. V was clipped by 5 bases and J by 7 bases, with 9 bases between them.

This clonotype was picked up a small number of times. The rearrangement joins TRBV7-9 to TRBJ1-2, with D hard to call. Trimming stripped 5 bases from V and 8 bases from J, with 12 bases between. In germline, CDR1 is SEHNR, CDR2 FQNEAQ (reference sequence). This CDR3 has 12 amino acids. The CDR3 DNA reads as TGTGCCAGCAGCCAGAGTAGCGAGGGCTACACCTTC. Translated, it gives CASSQSSEGYTF.

This clonotype came up a few times. The chain employs TRBV7-6 and TRBJ2-5; D perhaps matches TRBD1 (6 bases). The J call could be wrong; TRBJ2-7 is a better fit for the DNA end. The CDR3 extends over 17 amino acids. Germline values: CDR1 SGHVS, CDR2 FNYEAQ. For the CDR3, the DNA is TGTGCCAGCAGCTTAGTATGGCAGGGACAATTTCCCTACGAGCAGTACTTC. Protein product: CASSLVWQGQFPYEQYF.

CDR3 residues: CASRALAGGPHTQYF. DNA of the CDR3: TGTGCCAGCAGGGCACTAGCGGGAGGGCCCCATACGCAGTATTTT. The J gene is TRBJ2-3, the V gene TRBV11-2, with 13 bases aligning to TRBD2. This CDR3 has 15 amino acids. Germline assignment: CDR1 SGHAT and CDR2 FQNNGV. With V trimmed by 6 bases and J by 7 bases, 7 bases remained unmatched.

This clonotype was seen just once. The chain recombines TRBV12-3 or TRBV12-4 with TRBJ1-1; the match to TRBD1 covers 7 bases. Losses at the gene ends were 6 bases for V and 6 bases for J; bases not matched to a gene: 13. The CDR3 length is 15 residues. The CDR3: CASSPQQGWASEAFF. CDR3 in DNA: TGTGCCAGCAGCCCTCAACAGGGGTGGGCCTCTGAAGCTTTCTTT.

This clonotype was counted only a few times. This CDR3 reads CASSLGPINNEQFF. For the CDR3, the DNA is TGTGCCAGCAGCCTTGGACCCATTAACAATGAGCAGTTCTTC. This chain links TRBV7-2 with TRBJ2-1; D gene ambiguous. The germline gives CDR1 SGHTA, CDR2 FQGNSA. The CDR3 has 14 amino acids. V gave up 5 bases and J gave up 5 bases, with 13 bases separating them.

This clonotype was counted a few times. The chain uses TRBV20-1 and TRBJ1-1, with unresolved D. Looked up from germline, CDR1 is DFQATT and CDR2 is SNEGSKA (reference sequence). Trimming took 6 bases from V and 13 from J, leaving 27 bases between them. The CDR3 length is 14 residues. The chain's CDR3 is CSALGFAGGPEGFF. CDR3 DNA sequence: TGCAGTGCCCTTGGGTTTGCGGGCGGCCCTGAGGGTTTCTTT.

In this sample, this clonotype turned up once. The CDR3 spells CASWTSGEFYNEQFF. The CDR3 DNA is TGTGCCAGCTGGACTAGCGGAGAATTCTACAATGAGCAGTTCTTC. V usage is TRBV6-2 or TRBV6-3 and J usage is TRBJ2-1; 10 nucleotides line up with TRBD2. Germline V gene sequence: CDR1 MNHEY, CDR2 SVGEGT. The CDR3 totals 15 residues. V was clipped by 8 bases and J by 3 bases; unmatched bases: 7.

This clonotype was counted many times. CDR3 amino acids: CSARKSGGRANEQFF. DNA for the CDR3: TGCAGTGCTAGGAAGTCGGGCGGGAGGGCCAATGAGCAGTTCTTC. The chain is built from TRBV20-1 and TRBJ2-1; 9 bases are a match to TRBD2. J gave up 6 bases and V 3 bases, and 9 bases lay outside the gene matches. The CDR3 runs 15 residues. Germline CDR1 DFQATT, CDR2 SNEGSKA (reference sequence).

The gene calls are TRBV29-1 and TRBJ1-6, with 8 bases matching TRBD1. The CDR3 extends over 13 amino acids. From germline, CDR1 is SQVTM and CDR2 ANQGSEA. J lost 6 bases, V lost 6 bases, and 4 bases had no gene match. The CDR3 DNA reads as TGCAGCGTCCAGGGGGCAGGTAATTCACCCCTCCACTTT. Its protein is CSVQGAGNSPLHF.